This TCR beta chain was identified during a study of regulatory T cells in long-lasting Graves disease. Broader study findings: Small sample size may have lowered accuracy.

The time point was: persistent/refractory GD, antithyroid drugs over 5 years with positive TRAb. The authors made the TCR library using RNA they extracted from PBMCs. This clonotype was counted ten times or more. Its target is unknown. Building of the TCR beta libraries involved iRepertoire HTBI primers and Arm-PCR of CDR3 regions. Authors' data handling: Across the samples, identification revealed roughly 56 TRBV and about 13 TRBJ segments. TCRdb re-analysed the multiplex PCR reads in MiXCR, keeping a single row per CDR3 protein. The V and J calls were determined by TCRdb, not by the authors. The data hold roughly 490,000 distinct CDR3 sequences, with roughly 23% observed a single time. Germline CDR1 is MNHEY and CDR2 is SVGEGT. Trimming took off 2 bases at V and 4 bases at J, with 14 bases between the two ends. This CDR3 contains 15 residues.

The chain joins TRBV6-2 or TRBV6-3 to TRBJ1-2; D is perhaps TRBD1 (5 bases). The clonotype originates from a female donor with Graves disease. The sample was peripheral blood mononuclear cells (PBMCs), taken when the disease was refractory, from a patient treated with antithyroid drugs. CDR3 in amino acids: CASSYPPPRAYGYTF. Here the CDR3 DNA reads TGTGCCAGCAGTTACCCCCCACCCAGGGCCTATGGCTACACCTTC.